This T cell receptor beta chain is drawn from a study of human T cells and chemical hapten exposure. In the study overall: An approximately 2 cm by approximately 2 cm inner upper arm patch received 2% DPC for sensitization. Minor volume differences among pooled libraries chiefly drove per-sample TCR yield variation.

Time point indicated: pre-sensitization, week 0. This sample's treatment: therapeutic diphenylcyclopropenone sensitization with weekly scalp DPC. Under the authors' procedure: Sample TCR counts, which ranged from roughly 23,224 to 750,000, had a median of approximately 100,000. Each CDR3 protein gets one entry after TCRdb re-called the RACE reads with MiXCR. The V and J calls come from TCRdb's annotation, not from the publication. This sample has under 200,000 distinct CDR3 sequences, with about 31% found just once. CDR1 and CDR2 from the germline V gene are SGHAT and FQNNGV. V was trimmed by 4 bases and J by 8 bases, leaving 3 bases between them. The CDR3 covers 10 residues.

The sample was whole blood, taken in connection with sensitization to the hapten diphenylcyclopropenone (DPC). This chain uses TRBV11-2 with TRBJ2-1, with no clear D. The origin of this receptor is a woman between 25 and 40 years old with alopecia areata. Some clones in this sample may be carry-over from other donors' samples. CDR3 amino acids: CASSSYEQFF. The CDR3 DNA reads as TGTGCCAGCAGCTCTTATGAGCAGTTCTTC.